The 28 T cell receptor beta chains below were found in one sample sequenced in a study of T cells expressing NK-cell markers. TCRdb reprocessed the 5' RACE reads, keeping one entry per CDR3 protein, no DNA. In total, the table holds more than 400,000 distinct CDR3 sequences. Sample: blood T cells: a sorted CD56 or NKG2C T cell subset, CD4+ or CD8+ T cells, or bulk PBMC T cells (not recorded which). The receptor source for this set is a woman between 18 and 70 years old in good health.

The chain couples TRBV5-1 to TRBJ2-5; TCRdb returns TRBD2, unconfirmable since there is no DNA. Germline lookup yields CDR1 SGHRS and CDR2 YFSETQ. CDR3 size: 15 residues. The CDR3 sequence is CASSFGLADQETQYF.

CDR3 residues: CAWRVSAAELFF. The chain recombines TRBV30 with TRBJ2-2. Germline-derived CDR1 and CDR2 are GTSNPN and SVGIG (reference sequence). This CDR3 region has 12 residues.

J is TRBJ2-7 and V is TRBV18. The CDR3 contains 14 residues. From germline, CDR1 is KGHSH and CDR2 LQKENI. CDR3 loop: CASSRPTSSYEQYF.

CDR3 in amino acids: CASSLSHTEAFF. The chain combines TRBV12-3 or TRBV12-4 with TRBJ1-1; TCRdb's D call, TRBD1, is unchecked because there is no DNA. The CDR3 extends over 12 amino acids.

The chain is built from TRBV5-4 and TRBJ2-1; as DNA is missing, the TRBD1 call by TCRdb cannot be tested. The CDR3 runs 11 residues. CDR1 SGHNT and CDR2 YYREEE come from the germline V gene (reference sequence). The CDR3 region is CAGGVGHEQFF.

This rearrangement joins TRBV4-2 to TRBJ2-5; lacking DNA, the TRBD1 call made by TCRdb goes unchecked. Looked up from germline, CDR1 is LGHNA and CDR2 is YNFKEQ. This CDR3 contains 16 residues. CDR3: CASSQPGSHLAETQYF.

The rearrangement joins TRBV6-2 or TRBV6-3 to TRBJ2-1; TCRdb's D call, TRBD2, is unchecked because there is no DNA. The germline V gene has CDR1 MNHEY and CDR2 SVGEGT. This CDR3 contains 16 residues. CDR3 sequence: CASSLRLAGGWNEQFF.

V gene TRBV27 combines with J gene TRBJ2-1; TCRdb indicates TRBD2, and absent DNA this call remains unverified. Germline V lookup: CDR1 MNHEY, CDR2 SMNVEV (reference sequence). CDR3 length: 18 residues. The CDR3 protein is CASSATRPALAVYNEQFF.

This CDR3 reads CASILDRGRGYTF. This sequence joins TRBV7-2 and TRBJ1-2; TCRdb names TRBD1, which stays unverified in the absence of DNA. This CDR3 contains 13 residues. Germline V gene lookup returns CDR1 SGHTA and CDR2 FQGNSA.

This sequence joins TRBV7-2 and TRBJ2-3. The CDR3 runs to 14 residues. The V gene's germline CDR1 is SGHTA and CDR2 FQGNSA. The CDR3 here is CATKTSGSTDTQYF.

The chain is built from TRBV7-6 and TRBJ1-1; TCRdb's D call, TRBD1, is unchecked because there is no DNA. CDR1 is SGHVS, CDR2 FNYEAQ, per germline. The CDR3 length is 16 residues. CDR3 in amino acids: CASSNPGAALNTEAFF.

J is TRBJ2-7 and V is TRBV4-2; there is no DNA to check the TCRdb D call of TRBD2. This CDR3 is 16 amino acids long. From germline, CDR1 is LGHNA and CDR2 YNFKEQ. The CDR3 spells CASSQEVGGGYYEQYF.

CDR3: CASSYRYGEQFF. This chain joins TRBV11-2 and TRBJ2-1. Germline CDR1 is SGHAT and CDR2 is FQNNGV. This CDR3 region has 12 residues.

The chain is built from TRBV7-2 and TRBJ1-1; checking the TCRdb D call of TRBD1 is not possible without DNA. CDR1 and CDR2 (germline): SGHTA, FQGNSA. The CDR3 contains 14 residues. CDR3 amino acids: CASNPTGLNTEAFF.

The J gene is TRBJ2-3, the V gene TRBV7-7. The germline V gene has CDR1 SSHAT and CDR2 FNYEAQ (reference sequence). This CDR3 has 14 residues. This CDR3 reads CASSLGNWADTQYF.

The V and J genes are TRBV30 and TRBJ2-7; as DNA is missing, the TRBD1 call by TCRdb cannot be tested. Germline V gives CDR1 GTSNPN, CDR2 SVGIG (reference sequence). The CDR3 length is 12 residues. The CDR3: CAWGVGGGEQYF.

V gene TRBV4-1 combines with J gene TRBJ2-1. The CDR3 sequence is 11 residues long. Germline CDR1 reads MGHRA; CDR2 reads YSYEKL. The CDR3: CASSQYRGQFF.

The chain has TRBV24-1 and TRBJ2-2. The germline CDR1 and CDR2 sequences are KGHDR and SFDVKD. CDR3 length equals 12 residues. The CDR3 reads CATSDFAGELFF.

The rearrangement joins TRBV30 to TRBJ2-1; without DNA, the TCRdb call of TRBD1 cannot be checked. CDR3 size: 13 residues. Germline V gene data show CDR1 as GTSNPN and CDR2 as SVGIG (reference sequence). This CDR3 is CAWSSTGGNEQFF.

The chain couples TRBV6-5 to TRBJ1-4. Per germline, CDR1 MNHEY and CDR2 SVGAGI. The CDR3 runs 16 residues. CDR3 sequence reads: CASSYYPVGGDEKLFF.

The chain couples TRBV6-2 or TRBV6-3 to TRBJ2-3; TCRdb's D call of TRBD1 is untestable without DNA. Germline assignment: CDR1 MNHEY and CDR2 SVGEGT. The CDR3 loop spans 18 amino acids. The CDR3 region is CASSYPRGTGLNTDTQYF.

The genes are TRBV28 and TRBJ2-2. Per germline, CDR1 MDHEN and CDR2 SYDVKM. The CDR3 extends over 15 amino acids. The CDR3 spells CASSFIRPNTGELFF. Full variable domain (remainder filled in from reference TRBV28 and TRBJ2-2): DVKVTQSSRYLVKRTGEKVFLECVQDMDHENMFWYRQDPGLGLRLIYFSYDVKMKEKGDIPEGYSVSREKKERFSLILESASTNQTSMYLCASSFIRPNTGELFFGEGSRLTVL.

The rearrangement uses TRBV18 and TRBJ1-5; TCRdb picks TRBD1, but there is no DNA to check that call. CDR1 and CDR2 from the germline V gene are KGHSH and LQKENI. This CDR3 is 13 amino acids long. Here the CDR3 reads CASSPGGNQPQHF.

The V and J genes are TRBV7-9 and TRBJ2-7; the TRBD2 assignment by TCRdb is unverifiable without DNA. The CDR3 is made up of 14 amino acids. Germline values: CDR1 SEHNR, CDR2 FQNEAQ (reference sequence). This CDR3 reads CASSLASGPYEQYF.

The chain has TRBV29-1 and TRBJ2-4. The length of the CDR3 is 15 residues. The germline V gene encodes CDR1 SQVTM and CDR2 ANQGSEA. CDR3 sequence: CSVDVEGIAKNIQYF.

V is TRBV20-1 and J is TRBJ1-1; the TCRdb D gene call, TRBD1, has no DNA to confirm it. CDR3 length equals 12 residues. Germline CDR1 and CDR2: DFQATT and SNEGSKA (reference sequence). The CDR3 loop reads CSAARGPKSAFF.

This CDR3 is CASSLQTLRGVRTDTQYF. The rearrangement links TRBV18 to TRBJ2-3; TCRdb names TRBD1, which stays unverified in the absence of DNA. Germline-derived CDR1 and CDR2 are KGHSH and LQKENI. This CDR3 spans 18 amino acids.

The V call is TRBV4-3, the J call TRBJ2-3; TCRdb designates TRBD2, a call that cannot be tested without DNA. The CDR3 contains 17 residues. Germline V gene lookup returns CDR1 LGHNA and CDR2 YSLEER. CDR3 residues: CASSQAPLAGGRDTQYF.